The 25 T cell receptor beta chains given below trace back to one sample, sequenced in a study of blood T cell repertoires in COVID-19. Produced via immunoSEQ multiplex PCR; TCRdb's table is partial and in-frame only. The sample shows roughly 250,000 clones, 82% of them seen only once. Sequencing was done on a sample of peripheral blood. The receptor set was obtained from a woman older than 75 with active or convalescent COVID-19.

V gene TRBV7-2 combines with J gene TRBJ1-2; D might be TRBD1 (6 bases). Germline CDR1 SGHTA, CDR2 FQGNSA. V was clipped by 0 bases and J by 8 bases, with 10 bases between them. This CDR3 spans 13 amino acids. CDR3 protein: CASSLARGGGYTF. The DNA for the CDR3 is TGTGCCAGCAGCTTAGCGAGGGGGGGAGGCTACACCTTC.

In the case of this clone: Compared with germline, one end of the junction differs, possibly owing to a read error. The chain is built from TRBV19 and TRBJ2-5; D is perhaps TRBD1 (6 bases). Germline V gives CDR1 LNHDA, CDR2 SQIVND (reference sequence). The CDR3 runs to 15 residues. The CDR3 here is CASSIGGGRAETQYF. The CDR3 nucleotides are TGTGCCAGCAGTATAGGGGGTGGCAGGGCAGAGACCCAGTACTTC.

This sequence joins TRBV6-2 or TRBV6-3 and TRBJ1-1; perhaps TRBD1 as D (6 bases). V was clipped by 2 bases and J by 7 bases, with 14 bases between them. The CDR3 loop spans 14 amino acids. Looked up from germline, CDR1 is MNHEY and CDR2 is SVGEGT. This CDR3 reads CASSYPGGAIEAFF. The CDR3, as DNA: TGTGCCAGCAGTTACCCTGGGGGGGCGATTGAAGCTTTCTTT.

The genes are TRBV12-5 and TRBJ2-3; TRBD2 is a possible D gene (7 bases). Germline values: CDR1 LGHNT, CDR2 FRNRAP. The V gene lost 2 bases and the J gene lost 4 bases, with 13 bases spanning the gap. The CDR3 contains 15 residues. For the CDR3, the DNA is TGTGCTAGTGGTTTGTCTGCGGGGGCCTCAGATACGCAGTATTTT. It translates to CASGLSAGASDTQYF. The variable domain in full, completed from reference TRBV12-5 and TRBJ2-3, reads DARVTQTPRHKVTEMGQEVTMRCQPILGHNTVFWYRQTMMQGLELLAYFRNRAPLDDSGMPKDRFSAEMPDATLATLKIQPSEPRDSAVYFCASGLSAGASDTQYFGPGTRLTVL.

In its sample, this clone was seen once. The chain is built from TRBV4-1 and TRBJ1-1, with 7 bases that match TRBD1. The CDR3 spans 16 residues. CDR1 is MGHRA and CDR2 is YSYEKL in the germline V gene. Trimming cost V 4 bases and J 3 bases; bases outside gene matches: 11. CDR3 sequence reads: CASSLPTGSSDTEAFF. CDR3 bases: TGCGCCAGCAGCCTACCGACAGGGTCAAGTGACACTGAAGCTTTCTTT.

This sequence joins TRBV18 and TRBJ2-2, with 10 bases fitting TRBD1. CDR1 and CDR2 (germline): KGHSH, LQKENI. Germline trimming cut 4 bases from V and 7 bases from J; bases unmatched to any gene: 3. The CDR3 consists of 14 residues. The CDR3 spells CASSQTGGLGELFF. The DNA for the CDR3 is TGTGCCAGCTCACAGACAGGGGGCCTCGGGGAGCTGTTTTTT.

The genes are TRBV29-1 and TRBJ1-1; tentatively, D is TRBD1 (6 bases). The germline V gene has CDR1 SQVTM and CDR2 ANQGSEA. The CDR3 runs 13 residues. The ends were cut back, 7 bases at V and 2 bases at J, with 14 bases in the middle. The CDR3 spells CSAHREQNTEAFF. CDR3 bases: TGCAGCGCCCACAGGGAGCAAAACACTGAAGCTTTCTTT.

DNA of the CDR3: TGTGCCAGCGTAGGATCGGATAGCGCCTACGAGCAGTACTTC. This codes for CASVGSDSAYEQYF. This chain joins TRBV3-1 (or the pseudogene TRBV3-2) and TRBJ2-7, with D possibly being TRBD2 (5 bases). CDR1 and CDR2 (germline): LGHDT, YNNKEL (reference sequence). The germline V and J ends were trimmed by 8 bases and 2 bases, with 16 bases remaining between them. The CDR3 loop spans 14 amino acids.

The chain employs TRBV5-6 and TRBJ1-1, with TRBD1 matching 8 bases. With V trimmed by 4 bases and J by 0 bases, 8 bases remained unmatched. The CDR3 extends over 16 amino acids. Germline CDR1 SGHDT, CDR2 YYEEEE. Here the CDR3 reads CASSKTQGALNTEAFF. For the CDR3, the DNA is TGTGCCAGCAGCAAAACCCAGGGGGCTCTGAACACTGAAGCTTTCTTT.

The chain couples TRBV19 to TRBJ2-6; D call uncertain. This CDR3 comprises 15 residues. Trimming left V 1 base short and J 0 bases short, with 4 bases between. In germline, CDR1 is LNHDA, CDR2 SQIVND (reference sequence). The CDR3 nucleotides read TGTGCCAGTAGTATAGCGCGCTCTGGGGCCAACGTCCTGACTTTC. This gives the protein CASSIARSGANVLTF.

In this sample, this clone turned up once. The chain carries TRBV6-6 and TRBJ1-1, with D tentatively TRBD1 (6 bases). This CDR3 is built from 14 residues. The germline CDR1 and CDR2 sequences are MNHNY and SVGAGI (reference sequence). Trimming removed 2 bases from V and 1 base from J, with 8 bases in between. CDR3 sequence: CASSYAGANTEAFF. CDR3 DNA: TGTGCCAGCAGTTACGCAGGGGCGAACACTGAAGCTTTCTTT.

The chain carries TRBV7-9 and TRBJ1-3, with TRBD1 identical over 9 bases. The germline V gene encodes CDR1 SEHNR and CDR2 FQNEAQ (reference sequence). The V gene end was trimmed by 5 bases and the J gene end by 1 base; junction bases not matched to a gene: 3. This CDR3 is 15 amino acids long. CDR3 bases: TGTGCCAGCAGCAGGGGACAGGGTTCTGGAAACACCATATATTTT. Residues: CASSRGQGSGNTIYF.

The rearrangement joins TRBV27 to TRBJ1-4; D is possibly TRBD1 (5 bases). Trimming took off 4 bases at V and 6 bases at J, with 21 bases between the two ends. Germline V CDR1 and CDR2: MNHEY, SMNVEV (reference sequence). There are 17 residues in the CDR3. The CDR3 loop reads CASSSSPIRDLHEKLFF. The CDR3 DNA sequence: TGTGCCAGCAGTTCGAGCCCAATCAGGGATTTACATGAAAAACTGTTTTTT.

Here the CDR3 DNA reads TGTGCCAGCAGTTTTCATAGCGGGGGCCGCTCCTACGAGCAGTACTTC. It yields the protein CASSFHSGGRSYEQYF. The gene calls are TRBV2 and TRBJ2-7; 9 nucleotides agree with TRBD2. The V and J ends lost 5 bases and 0 bases, in that order; junction bases with no gene match: 8. The CDR3 totals 16 residues. Germline values: CDR1 SNHLY, CDR2 FYNNEI.

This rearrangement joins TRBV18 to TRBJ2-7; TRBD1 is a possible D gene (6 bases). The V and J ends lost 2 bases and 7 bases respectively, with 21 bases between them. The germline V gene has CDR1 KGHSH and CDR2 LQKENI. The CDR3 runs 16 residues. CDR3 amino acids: CASSPSTGTSLREQYF. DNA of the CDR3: TGTGCCAGCTCACCATCGACCGGGACAAGCCTTAGGGAGCAGTACTTC.

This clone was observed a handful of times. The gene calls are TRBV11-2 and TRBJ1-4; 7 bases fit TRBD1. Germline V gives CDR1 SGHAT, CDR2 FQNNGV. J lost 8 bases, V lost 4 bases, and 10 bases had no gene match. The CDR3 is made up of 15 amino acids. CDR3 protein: CASSSLRDRREKLFF. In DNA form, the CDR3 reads TGTGCCAGCAGCTCCTTAAGGGACAGACGAGAAAAACTGTTTTTT. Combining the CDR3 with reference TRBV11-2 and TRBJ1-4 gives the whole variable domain EAGVAQSPRYKIIEKRQSVAFWCNPISGHATLYWYQQILGQGPKLLIQFQNNGVVDDSQLPKDRFSAERLKGVDSTLKIQPAKLEDSAVYLCASSSLRDRREKLFFGSGTQLSVL.

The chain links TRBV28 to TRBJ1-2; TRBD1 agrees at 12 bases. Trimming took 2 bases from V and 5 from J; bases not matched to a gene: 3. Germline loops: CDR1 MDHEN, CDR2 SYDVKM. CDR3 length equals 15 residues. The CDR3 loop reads CASSLGTGGLYGYTF. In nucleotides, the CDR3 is TGTGCCAGCAGTTTAGGGACAGGGGGCCTATATGGCTACACCTTC.

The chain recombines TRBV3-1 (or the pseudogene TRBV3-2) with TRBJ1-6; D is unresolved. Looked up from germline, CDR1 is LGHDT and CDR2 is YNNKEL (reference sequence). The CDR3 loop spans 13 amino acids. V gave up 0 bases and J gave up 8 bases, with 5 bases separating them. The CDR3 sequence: CASSQDLYSPLHF. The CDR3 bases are TGTGCCAGCAGCCAAGACCTTTATTCACCCCTCCACTTT.

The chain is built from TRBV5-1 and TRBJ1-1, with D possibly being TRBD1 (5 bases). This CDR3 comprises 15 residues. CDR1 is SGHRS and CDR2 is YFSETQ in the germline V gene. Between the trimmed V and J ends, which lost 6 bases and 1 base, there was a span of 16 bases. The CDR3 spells CASTYDHTGNTEAFF. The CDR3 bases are TGCGCCAGCACCTACGACCACACAGGGAACACTGAAGCTTTCTTT.

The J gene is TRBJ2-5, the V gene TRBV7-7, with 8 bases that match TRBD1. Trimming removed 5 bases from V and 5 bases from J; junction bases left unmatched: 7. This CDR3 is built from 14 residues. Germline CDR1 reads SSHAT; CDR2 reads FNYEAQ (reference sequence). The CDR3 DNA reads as TGTGCCAGCAGCCGCGGGACAGGAACGGAGACCCAGTACTTC. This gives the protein CASSRGTGTETQYF.

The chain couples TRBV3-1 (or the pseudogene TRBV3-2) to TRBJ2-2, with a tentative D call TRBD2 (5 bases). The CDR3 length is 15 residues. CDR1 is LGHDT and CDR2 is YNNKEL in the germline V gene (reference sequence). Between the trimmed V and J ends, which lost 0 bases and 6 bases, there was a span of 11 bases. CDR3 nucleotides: TGTGCCAGCAGCCAAGATTCGGCGGGCCCCGGGGAGCTGTTTTTT. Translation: CASSQDSAGPGELFF.

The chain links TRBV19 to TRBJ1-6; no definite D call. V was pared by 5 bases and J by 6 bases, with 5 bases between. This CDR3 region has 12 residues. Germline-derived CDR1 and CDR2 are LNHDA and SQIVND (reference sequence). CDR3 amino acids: CASSFSNSPLHF. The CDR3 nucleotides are TGTGCCAGTAGTTTCAGTAATTCACCCCTCCACTTT. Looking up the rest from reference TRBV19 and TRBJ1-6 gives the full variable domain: DGGITQSPKYLFRKEGQNVTLSCEQNLNHDAMYWYRQDPGQGLRLIYYSQIVNDFQKGDIAEGYSVSREKKESFPLTVTSAQKNPTAFYLCASSFSNSPLHFGNGTRLTVT.

In nucleotides, the CDR3 is TGCGCCAGCAGCCGAGGACTAGCGGGGGAAGAGACCCAGTACTTC. Translating it yields CASSRGLAGEETQYF. V usage is TRBV5-1 and J usage is TRBJ2-5, with 13 bases fitting TRBD2. Germline-derived CDR1 and CDR2 are SGHRS and YFSETQ. The J segment lost 3 bases and the V segment lost 4 bases, leaving 3 bases of the junction unmatched. This CDR3 is 15 amino acids long.

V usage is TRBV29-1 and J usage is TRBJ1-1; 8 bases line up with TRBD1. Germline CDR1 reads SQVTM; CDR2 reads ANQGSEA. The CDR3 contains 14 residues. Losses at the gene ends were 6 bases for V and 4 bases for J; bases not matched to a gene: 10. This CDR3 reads CSVKTGVFGTEAFF. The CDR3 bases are TGCAGCGTCAAGACAGGGGTTTTCGGCACTGAAGCTTTCTTT.

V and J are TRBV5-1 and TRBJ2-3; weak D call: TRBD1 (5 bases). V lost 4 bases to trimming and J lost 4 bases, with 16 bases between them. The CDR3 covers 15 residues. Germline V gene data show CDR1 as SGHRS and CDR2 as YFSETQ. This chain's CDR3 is CASSARGGAADTQYF. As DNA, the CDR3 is TGCGCCAGCAGCGCTCGCGGTGGGGCCGCAGATACGCAGTATTTT.